This T cell receptor (beta chain) was captured in a study of CD8 T cells in Susac syndrome. Notes on the study in general: It was acknowledged in the study that its TCR sequencing and HLA analysis involved a relatively small number of individuals.

Notes on this clonotype: Its cognate antigen is unknown.

Random hexamers were used to reverse transcribe roughly 0.45 to 1 ug of RNA. Across 54 Vbeta and 13 Jbeta, TCR beta CDR3 was amplified with immunoSEQ multiplex PCR. TCRdb passed the immunoSEQ multiplex PCR reads through MiXCR, listing each CDR3 protein once. Of approximately 280,000 distinct CDR3 sequences listed, roughly 84% are singletons. The CDR3 has 17 amino acids. Trimming removed 0 bases at V and 0 bases at J, with 14 bases between. Germline V gene data show CDR1 as MGHRA and CDR2 as YSYEKL. CD8+ and CD4+ T cells from blood underwent TCR beta sequencing, which was carried out in a high-throughput format. TEMRA cells were FACS-enriched and CD8+ and CD4+ T cells negatively isolated.

The chain has TRBV4-1 and TRBJ1-2; no reliable D call. This TCR came from a human donor with multiple sclerosis. The sequenced material came from CD8+ T cells from PBMCs. CDR3 in amino acids: CASSQDFGHSTNYGYTF. The CDR3, as DNA: TGCGCCAGCAGCCAAGATTTCGGGCATTCTACTAACTATGGCTACACCTTC.